The T cell receptor (beta chain) described here comes from a study of post-analysis software for immune sequencing data. Study-wide points: Multiple sclerosis was associated with a significant reduction in normalized Chao1 diversity relative to controls. Relative to controls, patients had 5 or 6 TRBV segments at higher frequency, with TRBV5-6, TRBV5-1 and TRBV20-1 among these.

A word on this clonotype: What it recognizes is unknown.

TCR beta cDNA libraries included unique molecular identifiers. Using its own MiXCR run on the PCR reads, TCRdb lists one record per CDR3 protein. The table shows more than 500,000 distinct CDR3 sequences, with 34% occurring only once. V shed 0 bases and J shed 1 base, with 12 bases lying between them. CDR1 is LNHNV and CDR2 is YYDKDF in the germline V gene (reference sequence). CDR3 length equals 16 residues. The sample was blood. The TCR was taken from a girl aged 2 to 17 with multiple sclerosis. The V and J genes are TRBV15 and TRBJ2-5; D is possibly TRBD2 (6 bases). DNA of the CDR3: TGTGCCACCAGCAGAGAATACAGGACTACCCAAGAGACCCAGTACTTC. As protein: CATSREYRTTQETQYF. Based on the CDR3 plus reference TRBV15 and TRBJ2-5, the full variable domain is DAMVIQNPRYQVTQFGKPVTLSCSQTLNHNVMYWYQQKSSQAPKLLFHYYDKDFNNEADTPDNFQSRRPNTSFCFLDIRSPGLGDTAMYLCATSREYRTTQETQYFGPGTRLLVL.